This T cell receptor beta chain was identified during a study of T cells in Graves' hyperthyroidism and ophthalmopathy. Amplified TCR beta CDR3 regions came from RNA transcripts. TCR CDR3 regions were first amplified by RT-PCR with HTBI primers. In TCRdb, the multiplex PCR reads were re-called with MiXCR into one record per CDR3 protein. The table shows some 510,000 distinct CDR3 sequences, with roughly 20% occurring only once. The ends lost 6 bases at V and 5 bases at J; junction bases unmatched: 10. The CDR3 runs to 15 residues. Ten or more counts support this clonotype. Input material: blood. This TCR derives from a man between 18 and 35 years old with Graves' hyperthyroidism. The rearrangement links TRBV12-3 or TRBV12-4 to TRBJ2-7; 10 bases are shared with TRBD1. This CDR3 is CASSPTGGASHEQYF. CDR3 DNA sequence: TGTGCCAGCAGCCCGACAGGGGGCGCCTCACACGAGCAGTACTTC.